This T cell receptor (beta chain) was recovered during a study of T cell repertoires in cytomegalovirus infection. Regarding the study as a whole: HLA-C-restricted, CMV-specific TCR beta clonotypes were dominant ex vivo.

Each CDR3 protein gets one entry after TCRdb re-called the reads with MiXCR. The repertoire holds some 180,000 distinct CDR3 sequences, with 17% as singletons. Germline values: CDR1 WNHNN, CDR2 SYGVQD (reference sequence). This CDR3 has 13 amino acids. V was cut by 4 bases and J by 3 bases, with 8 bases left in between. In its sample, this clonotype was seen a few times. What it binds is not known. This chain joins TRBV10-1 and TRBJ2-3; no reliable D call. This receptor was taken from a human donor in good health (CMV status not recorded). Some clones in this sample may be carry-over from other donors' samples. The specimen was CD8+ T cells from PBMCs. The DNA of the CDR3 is TGCGCCAGCAGTGCTACTCCAACAGATACGCAGTATTTT. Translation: CASSATPTDTQYF.